The 25 T cell receptor beta chains below all came from one sample that was sequenced in a study of T cells in Graves' hyperthyroidism and ophthalmopathy. Template material for amplifying TCR beta CDR3 regions consisted of RNA transcripts. TCR CDR3 underwent first-round RT-PCR with the HTBI primer set. TCRdb independently ran MiXCR on the multiplex PCR reads; one entry per CDR3 protein. This sample carries 96,000 or so distinct CDR3 sequences, 51% of them seen once, and the ten largest clones take around 30%. Sequenced material: blood. All receptors derive from a woman between 40 and 50 years old with Graves' hyperthyroidism.

V usage is TRBV29-1 and J usage is TRBJ1-5; unclear D gene. This CDR3 has 12 residues. Looked up from germline, CDR1 is SQVTM and CDR2 is ANQGSEA. Trimming took 1 base from V and 7 from J, leaving 8 bases between them. The CDR3, as DNA: TGCAGCGTTGAAGTAGGTGACCAGCCCCAGCATTTT. Translation gives CSVEVGDQPQHF.

The chain joins TRBV7-3 to TRBJ2-5, with TRBD2 matching 8 bases. The ends lost 2 bases at V and 1 base at J; junction bases unmatched: 3. Germline V gene sequence: CDR1 SGHTA, CDR2 FQGTGA. The CDR3 sequence is 15 residues long. CDR3: CASSLVTSGQETQYF. In nucleotides, the CDR3 is TGTGCCAGCAGCTTAGTCACTAGCGGCCAAGAGACCCAGTACTTC.

Comments on this clonotype: A read error may account for a junction end that differs from germline. This chain links TRBV12-3 or TRBV12-4 with TRBJ2-5; D is possibly TRBD2 (6 bases). The CDR3 consists of 16 residues. The CDR3 spells CSSTFSSGVRQETQYF. The DNA for the CDR3 is TGTTCCAGCACCTTCTCCTCGGGAGTTAGACAAGAGACCCAGTACTTC.

There are a few counts of this clonotype. Being one base from a much bigger clone, this may be a read error. In this CDR3 the conserved last residue, phenylalanine or tryptophan, is missing, so a read error is likely. The V call is TRBV10-2, the J call TRBJ2-7; D uncertain. The CDR3 totals 17 residues. V lost 5 bases and J 0 bases, leaving 20 bases between the germline ends. The germline gives CDR1 WSHSY, CDR2 SAAADI. The chain's CDR3 is CASSPLDPMPSSYEQYL. CDR3 nucleotide sequence: TGCGCCAGCAGTCCCCTAGATCCCATGCCGAGCTCCTACGAGCAGTACCTC.

CDR3 in amino acids: CASSLGGFQETQYF. The CDR3 nucleotides are TGTGCCAGCAGCTTAGGGGGCTTTCAAGAGACCCAGTACTTC. The rearrangement links TRBV7-4 to TRBJ2-5; a weak D match, TRBD1 (5 bases). This CDR3 has 14 residues. Germline V gene sequence: CDR1 SGHVT, CDR2 SQSDAQ. Trimming stripped 1 base from V and 2 bases from J, with 8 bases between.

This clonotype was found once. The V call is TRBV20-1, the J call TRBJ1-2, with TRBD1 as a possible D gene (5 bases). This CDR3 contains 12 residues. Germline V gene data show CDR1 as DFQATT and CDR2 as SNEGSKA (reference sequence). V lost 3 bases and J 8 bases, leaving 13 bases between the germline ends. The CDR3 loop is CSASTPGLGYTF. The CDR3 bases are TGCAGTGCTAGTACCCCGGGACTAGGCTACACCTTC.

V usage is TRBV20-1 and J usage is TRBJ1-2, with D uncertain. V was shortened by 5 bases and J by 3 bases, with 10 bases between the two germline ends. Germline lookup yields CDR1 DFQATT and CDR2 SNEGSKA (reference sequence). This CDR3 comprises 12 residues. This CDR3 reads CSAVTGDYGYTF. The CDR3 bases are TGCAGTGCTGTGACCGGAGACTATGGCTACACCTTC.

Concerning this clonotype: Just one base apart from a much larger clone, this may be a read error. Given the absence of the conserved phenylalanine or tryptophan at the CDR3 end, a read error is likely. CDR3 protein: CASSFDGTSVYEQYS. The CDR3 DNA reads TGTGCCAGCAGCTTCGACGGGACTAGCGTGTACGAGCAGTACTCC. The J gene is TRBJ2-7, the V gene TRBV7-2, with 10 bases that match TRBD2. This CDR3 is built from 15 residues. V dropped 3 bases and J dropped 4; count of bases not matched to a gene: 6. The germline gives CDR1 SGHTA, CDR2 FQGNSA.

J is TRBJ2-1 and V is TRBV7-2; the D is unclear. V was clipped by 5 bases and J by 3 bases, with 11 bases between them. The CDR3 covers 14 residues. Germline V gene lookup returns CDR1 SGHTA and CDR2 FQGNSA. CDR3 region: CASSRYEDYNEQFF. The CDR3, as DNA: TGTGCCAGCAGCCGGTACGAGGACTACAATGAGCAGTTCTTC.

This rearrangement joins TRBV11-2 to TRBJ2-7; D is undetermined. The CDR3 loop spans 13 amino acids. The V gene's germline CDR1 is SGHAT and CDR2 FQNNGV. V was pared by 8 bases and J by 2 bases, with 13 bases between. The chain's CDR3 is CASSAGNPYEQYF. Here the CDR3 DNA reads TGTGCCAGCTCGGCAGGTAATCCCTACGAGCAGTACTTC. The complete variable domain, with remaining parts taken from reference TRBV11-2 and TRBJ2-7, reads EAGVAQSPRYKIIEKRQSVAFWCNPISGHATLYWYQQILGQGPKLLIQFQNNGVVDDSQLPKDRFSAERLKGVDSTLKIQPAKLEDSAVYLCASSAGNPYEQYFGPGTRLTVT.

The chain uses TRBV7-8 and TRBJ1-2, with D hard to call. The CDR3 length is 15 residues. Per the germline V gene, CDR1 is SGHVS and CDR2 is FQNEAQ. Trimming cost V 5 bases and J 4 bases, with 17 bases left between them. The CDR3 spells CASSHEQRDVYGYTF. The CDR3 coding sequence is TGTGCCAGCAGCCACGAGCAACGGGATGTCTATGGCTACACCTTC.

In DNA form, the CDR3 reads TGTGCCAGCAGCTCGGAAGGGGTTAGCAATCAGCCCCAGCATTTT. Translation gives CASSSEGVSNQPQHF. This chain joins TRBV7-3 and TRBJ1-5; D is possibly TRBD1 (5 bases). The V gene's germline CDR1 is SGHTA and CDR2 FQGTGA. Trimming cost V 4 bases and J 0 bases, with 10 bases left between them. This CDR3 comprises 15 residues.

This clonotype was seen many times. The V call is TRBV7-3, the J call TRBJ2-3; the D gene could be TRBD1 or TRBD2 (6 bases each). The CDR3 is 15 residues long. The V gene's germline CDR1 is SGHTA and CDR2 FQGTGA. With 0 bases removed from V and 4 bases from J, the gap between germline ends came to 11 bases. The DNA of the CDR3 is TGTGCCAGCAGCTTAACGGGGGCGGGACCAGATACGCAGTATTTT. Amino acids: CASSLTGAGPDTQYF.

In this sample, this clonotype turned up many times. This chain uses TRBV10-3 with TRBJ1-1; D might be TRBD1 (6 bases). The CDR3 runs 13 residues. The V gene lost 4 bases and the J gene lost 3 bases, with 9 bases spanning the gap. CDR1 and CDR2 from the germline V gene are ENHRY and SYGVKD. The CDR3 is CAISAGGHTEAFF. DNA for the CDR3: TGTGCCATCAGTGCTGGGGGCCACACTGAAGCTTTCTTT.

This clonotype was seen repeatedly, ten times or more. The rearrangement uses TRBV7-2 and TRBJ1-2; D gene ambiguous. The germline CDR1 and CDR2 sequences are SGHTA and FQGNSA. The CDR3 length is 15 residues. Deletions cut 3 bases from V and 2 bases from J, with 13 bases between. The CDR3 DNA is TGTGCCAGCAGCTTGGACCCGGGTTCAAACTATGGCTACACCTTC. Its protein product is CASSLDPGSNYGYTF.

This clonotype was seen ten or more times. V usage is TRBV5-1 and J usage is TRBJ1-2; a possible D gene is TRBD1 (6 bases). From germline, CDR1 is SGHRS and CDR2 YFSETQ. Trimming took 3 bases from V and 8 from J, leaving 20 bases between them. The CDR3 runs to 15 residues. This chain's CDR3 is CASSSRPDRQGGYTF. CDR3 nucleotide sequence: TGCGCCAGCAGCTCACGCCCCGACAGGCAAGGAGGCTACACCTTC.

The sample holds many counts of this clonotype. The V call is TRBV24-1, the J call TRBJ2-6, with 12 nucleotides matching TRBD2. The junction had 6 bases not matched to a gene; V was cut back by 4 bases and J by 0 bases. Germline values: CDR1 KGHDR, CDR2 SFDVKD. The CDR3 spans 19 residues. CDR3 loop: CATSDSKTSGGSGANVLTF. CDR3 nucleotide sequence: TGTGCCACCAGTGACTCAAAGACTAGCGGGGGCTCTGGGGCCAACGTCCTGACTTTC.

This clonotype was detected ten times or more. V is TRBV29-1 and J is TRBJ2-7; D is unresolved. V lost 5 bases and J lost 2, with 10 bases in between. The length of the CDR3 is 12 residues. The germline gives CDR1 SQVTM, CDR2 ANQGSEA. The CDR3 region is CSVQDGTYEQYF. CDR3 coding DNA: TGCAGCGTTCAGGACGGAACCTACGAGCAGTACTTC.

The chain joins TRBV5-1 to TRBJ1-5; no definite D call. The ends were cut back, 3 bases at V and 7 bases at J, with 14 bases in the middle. Per germline, CDR1 SGHRS and CDR2 YFSETQ. This CDR3 spans 14 amino acids. In nucleotides, the CDR3 is TGCGCCAGCAGCTCGACAAACTCGGGACAGCCCCAGCATTTT. This gives the protein CASSSTNSGQPQHF.

The chain combines TRBV15 with TRBJ1-2; D is ambiguous. CDR3 length equals 13 residues. V lost 5 bases and J lost 0, with 7 bases in between. Per germline, CDR1 LNHNV and CDR2 YYDKDF (reference sequence). This CDR3 is CATSQPPNYGYTF. In DNA, the CDR3 is TGTGCCACCAGCCAACCTCCTAACTATGGCTACACCTTC.

This clonotype showed up just a few times. The J gene is TRBJ2-2, the V gene TRBV4-3; 9 positions agree with TRBD2. From germline, CDR1 is LGHNA and CDR2 YSLEER. There are 17 residues in the CDR3. V lost 3 bases to trimming and J lost 1 base; unmatched junction nucleotides: 6. CDR3: CASSHLTSGQNTGELFF. CDR3 in DNA: TGCGCCAGCAGCCACCTAACTAGCGGGCAGAACACCGGGGAGCTGTTTTTT.

This clonotype was seen repeatedly, ten times or more. The chain joins TRBV7-2 to TRBJ2-7; tentatively, D is TRBD2 (5 bases). Germline V CDR1 and CDR2: SGHTA, FQGNSA. V was cut by 4 bases and J by 0 bases, with 13 bases left in between. The CDR3 extends over 15 amino acids. The CDR3 spells CASSSYQGSSYEQYF. CDR3 DNA sequence: TGTGCCAGCAGCTCATATCAAGGGAGCTCCTACGAGCAGTACTTC.

The sample holds a few counts of this clonotype. One end of the junction is discordant with germline, which a read error may explain. The chain combines TRBV10-3 with TRBJ1-1, with D perhaps TRBD1 (5 bases). The CDR3 is 14 residues long. Per the germline V gene, CDR1 is ENHRY and CDR2 is SYGVKD. CDR3 nucleotides: TGTGCCACCGGGACGGCTGATATGAACACTAAAGCCTTCTTT. Its protein is CATGTADMNTKAFF.

The rearrangement joins TRBV12-3 or TRBV12-4 to TRBJ1-4; D perhaps matches TRBD1 (5 bases). V was pared by 0 bases and J by 8 bases, with 13 bases between. This CDR3 has 15 residues. CDR3 in amino acids: CASSLAGVPGEKLFF. The DNA of the CDR3 is TGTGCCAGCAGTTTAGCGGGGGTTCCAGGCGAAAAACTGTTTTTT.

This clonotype was recorded at least ten times. This sequence joins TRBV20-1 and TRBJ2-7, with a weak D call TRBD2 (5 bases). With 7 bases removed from V and 0 bases from J, the gap between germline ends came to 16 bases. The CDR3 length is 14 residues. Looked up from germline, CDR1 is DFQATT and CDR2 is SNEGSKA (reference sequence). The CDR3 loop reads CSVLGPGNSYEQYF. The CDR3 bases are TGCAGTGTCCTAGGGCCCGGGAACTCCTACGAGCAGTACTTC.